Here is one T cell receptor beta chain with its context. Its target is unknown. It was with a sample-barcoded 5' primer and a J-beta primer mix that a second PCR of roughly 7 to 12 cycles was run. TCRdb reprocessed the 5' RACE reads with MiXCR, giving one entry per CDR3 protein. The sample includes some 1.4 million distinct CDR3 sequences, about 40% seen only once; the top ten take under 8%. This CDR3 contains 20 residues. Trimming cost V 3 bases and J 7 bases; bases outside gene matches: 21. Per the germline V gene, CDR1 is SGHDT and CDR2 is YYEEEE. The entry originates in a study of blood T cells in healthy people across ages. Overall study results and limits: Lack of knowledge of donor CMV status possibly confounded expanded clonotype changes. Strong correlation linked observed beta diversity and percent naive T cells. Across the age range, TCR beta diversity per million T cells fell in a roughly linear way.

Sequencing input: blood. The sequence was obtained from a young woman in good health. The V and J genes are TRBV5-6 and TRBJ2-1; 11 bases agree with TRBD2. The CDR3 sequence is CASSSETSGMMRGFINEQFF. CDR3 sequence (DNA): TGTGCCAGCAGCTCGGAGACTAGCGGGATGATGAGGGGCTTTATTAATGAGCAGTTCTTC.